The 29 T cell receptor beta chains below come from one sample, sequenced in a study of T cells in localized non-small cell lung cancer. Assay: immunoSEQ multiplex PCR; the TCRdb copy retains only in-frame clones and omits some. Found here are some 80,000 clones, approximately 85% of them singletons; the top ten hold 2.5% to 3%. Source: peripheral blood, taken before any cancer treatment. Every receptor here comes from a man between 40 and 69 years old with stage I lung adenocarcinoma.

This sequence joins TRBV6-5 and TRBJ2-1; tentative D call: TRBD1 (6 bases). CDR1 and CDR2 (germline): MNHEY, SVGAGI. The CDR3 has 15 residues. CDR3 DNA sequence: TGTGGTCCCAGTTGGGGACACTTCTCCTACAATGAGCAGTTCTTC. Amino acids: CGPSWGHFSYNEQFF.

The chain employs TRBV2 and TRBJ1-6; TRBD1 aligns across 9 bases. The junction had 7 bases not matched to a gene; V was cut back by 6 bases and J by 7 bases. The CDR3 contains 15 residues. Germline CDR1 and CDR2: SNHLY and FYNNEI. CDR3 DNA: TGTGCCAGCAGGACCCGACAGGGGGGGAATTCACCCCTCCACTTT. Translating it yields CASRTRQGGNSPLHF.

The CDR3 nucleotides read TGTGCCAGTAGTACCCGGACAGGGTACCAAGAGACCCAGTACTTC. This sequence encodes CASSTRTGYQETQYF. The chain recombines TRBV19 with TRBJ2-5, with 8 bases fitting TRBD1. Germline loops: CDR1 LNHDA, CDR2 SQIVND (reference sequence). The CDR3 has 15 amino acids. V lost 4 bases, J lost 0 bases, and 4 bases stayed unmatched.

The chain joins TRBV4-1 to TRBJ2-7; D assignment may be TRBD1 or TRBD2 (5 bases each). This CDR3 has 14 residues. The germline V gene has CDR1 MGHRA and CDR2 YSYEKL. Trimming shortened V by 6 bases and J by 4 bases, and 16 bases separated the two germline ends. The CDR3 sequence is CASRLHRTAYEQYF. As DNA, the CDR3 is TGCGCCAGCAGGCTTCACAGGACTGCATACGAGCAGTACTTC.

This chain joins TRBV7-9 and TRBJ2-3, with 8 positions matching TRBD2. The germline V gene has CDR1 SEHNR and CDR2 FQNEAQ (reference sequence). This CDR3 contains 16 residues. Unmatched junction bases numbered 12, after V lost 5 bases and J lost 5 bases. The CDR3 protein is CASSPGLASVGDTQYF. CDR3 coding DNA: TGTGCCAGCAGCCCTGGACTAGCTTCTGTGGGAGATACGCAGTATTTT.

This chain joins TRBV19 and TRBJ2-7; D unclear. Trimming took 1 base from V and 4 from J, leaving 8 bases between them. Per germline, CDR1 LNHDA and CDR2 SQIVND (reference sequence). This CDR3 has 13 residues. Here the CDR3 DNA reads TGTGCCAGTAGTATAGGAGCCAGTTACGAGCAGTACTTC. Its translation: CASSIGASYEQYF.

This chain links TRBV5-4 with TRBJ2-3; perhaps TRBD1 as D (5 bases). With 2 bases removed from V and 0 bases from J, the gap between germline ends came to 7 bases. The CDR3 has 14 residues. Germline lookup yields CDR1 SGHNT and CDR2 YYREEE (reference sequence). The CDR3 loop is CASSLRGSTDTQYF. As DNA, the CDR3 is TGTGCCAGCAGCTTAAGGGGCAGCACAGATACGCAGTATTTT.

The CDR3 nucleotides read TGTGCCAGCAGTTCCCCCCTGGACAGGGAGGTTTTCTTT. This codes for CASSSPLDREVFF. The chain uses TRBV6-5 and TRBJ1-1, with TRBD1 matching over 8 bases. CDR3 length equals 13 residues. J lost 13 bases, V lost 4 bases, and 11 bases had no gene match. Germline CDR1 is MNHEY and CDR2 is SVGAGI.

This chain uses TRBV12-5 with TRBJ2-3; D is ambiguous. Trimming took off 1 base at V and 0 bases at J, with 2 bases between the two ends. This CDR3 is 13 amino acids long. Germline CDR1 reads LGHNT; CDR2 reads FRNRAP. As DNA, the CDR3 is TGTGCTAGTGGTTTGGGTAGCACAGATACGCAGTATTTT. It specifies CASGLGSTDTQYF.

The chain has TRBV27 and TRBJ1-4; 9 nucleotides align to TRBD1. In germline, CDR1 is MNHEY, CDR2 SMNVEV (reference sequence). This CDR3 contains 15 residues. The V gene end was trimmed by 3 bases and the J gene end by 7 bases; junction bases not matched to a gene: 6. Written as DNA, the CDR3 is TGTGCCAGCAGTTTTAACAGGGGGCGGGGTGAAAAACTGTTTTTT. Protein: CASSFNRGRGEKLFF.

This clone was detected only once. The chain has TRBV19 and TRBJ1-3; the D is unclear. This CDR3 spans 13 amino acids. The V gene lost 6 bases and the J gene lost 0 bases, with 6 bases spanning the gap. Per germline, CDR1 LNHDA and CDR2 SQIVND (reference sequence). CDR3 in amino acids: CASRKSSGNTIYF. CDR3 nucleotides: TGTGCCAGTAGAAAGTCCTCTGGAAACACCATATATTTT.

This chain connects TRBV27 to TRBJ1-1; TRBD1 matches at 7 bases. V lost 8 bases to trimming and J lost 8 bases; unmatched junction nucleotides: 8. From germline, CDR1 is MNHEY and CDR2 SMNVEV (reference sequence). The CDR3 is 12 amino acids. CDR3 coding DNA: TGTGCCAGCCTTGGATCGGACAGGGAAGCTTTCTTT. This encodes CASLGSDREAFF.

This chain links TRBV5-1 with TRBJ1-5; TRBD1 is a possible D gene (5 bases). In germline, CDR1 is SGHRS, CDR2 YFSETQ. This CDR3 has 14 residues. V lost 5 bases to trimming and J lost 7 bases, with 16 bases between them. The CDR3 DNA reads TGCGCCAGCAGTCCAGCGACGGGGGGGCAGCCCCAGCATTTT. The encoded protein is CASSPATGGQPQHF.

The genes are TRBV2 and TRBJ2-7; D possibly corresponds to TRBD1 (6 bases). The CDR3 length is 13 residues. V dropped 6 bases and J dropped 0 bases, with 9 bases sitting between them. Germline values: CDR1 SNHLY, CDR2 FYNNEI. The CDR3 DNA is TGTGCCAGCAGGACAGGTCCCTCCTACGAGCAGTACTTC. Translation: CASRTGPSYEQYF.

The chain has TRBV6-6 and TRBJ1-1; the D is unclear. This CDR3 region has 16 residues. V lost 6 bases and J lost 6, with 23 bases in between. The germline gives CDR1 MNHNY, CDR2 SVGAGI (reference sequence). The CDR3 DNA follows: TGTGCCAGCAGCACTTGGACGAAGGCCGGACGCGCTGAAGCTTTCTTT. It yields the protein CASSTWTKAGRAEAFF.

The V gene is TRBV7-2, the J gene TRBJ2-7; no reliable D call. Trimming shortened V by 4 bases and J by 6 bases, and 10 bases separated the two germline ends. The CDR3 sequence is 12 residues long. Germline V gene sequence: CDR1 SGHTA, CDR2 FQGNSA. The CDR3 protein is CASSSGTREQYF. The CDR3 DNA is TGTGCCAGCAGCTCTGGTACTCGCGAGCAGTACTTC.

The rearrangement links TRBV7-2 to TRBJ2-1; possibly TRBD1 for D (6 bases). This CDR3 has 15 amino acids. Germline V gene data show CDR1 as SGHTA and CDR2 as FQGNSA. V lost 1 base and J lost 4, with 11 bases in between. Written as DNA, the CDR3 is TGTGCCAGCAGCTTAGTACAGGGAAGATACAATGAGCAGTTCTTC. This sequence encodes CASSLVQGRYNEQFF. The entire variable domain, with the rest obtained from reference TRBV7-2 and TRBJ2-1, is as follows: GAGVSQSPSNKVTEKGKDVELRCDPISGHTALYWYRQSLGQGLEFLIYFQGNSAPDKSGLPSDRFSAERTGGSVSTLTIQRTQQEDSAVYLCASSLVQGRYNEQFFGPGTRLTVL.

This chain joins TRBV27 and TRBJ2-7; D is ambiguous. Trimming took 5 bases from V and 0 from J, leaving 14 bases between them. The CDR3 sequence is 15 residues long. Germline V gives CDR1 MNHEY, CDR2 SMNVEV (reference sequence). DNA of the CDR3: TGTGCCAGCAGTCACCGAGGCTTCGTCTCCTACGAGCAGTACTTC. Translated: CASSHRGFVSYEQYF.

V and J are TRBV11-3 and TRBJ2-2; no reliable D call. This CDR3 is 14 amino acids long. Trimming shortened V by 1 base and J by 2 bases, and 5 bases separated the two germline ends. The germline CDR1 and CDR2 sequences are SGHNT and YENEEA. The CDR3 loop reads CASSLGGNTGELFF. Written as DNA, the CDR3 is TGTGCCAGCAGCTTAGGAGGTAACACCGGGGAGCTGTTTTTT.

This clone occurred a few times. This chain uses TRBV2 with TRBJ2-3, with 10 bases identical to TRBD2. This CDR3 has 17 amino acids. V lost 5 bases, J lost 1 base, and 9 bases stayed unmatched. Per germline, CDR1 SNHLY and CDR2 FYNNEI. Written as DNA, the CDR3 is TGTGCCAGCAGTTTCGGACTAGCGGAGAGGGGCACAGATACGCAGTATTTT. Amino acids: CASSFGLAERGTDTQYF.

This sequence joins TRBV7-6 and TRBJ2-5; no clear D. This CDR3 region has 12 residues. Germline V CDR1 and CDR2: SGHVS, FNYEAQ. Trimming removed 3 bases from V and 4 bases from J, with 6 bases in between. This CDR3 is CASSLWRETQYF. CDR3 DNA: TGTGCCAGCAGCTTGTGGAGAGAGACCCAGTACTTC.

The V gene is TRBV7-8, the J gene TRBJ1-2; D is possibly TRBD1 (5 bases). The CDR3 runs to 18 residues. Looked up from germline, CDR1 is SGHVS and CDR2 is FQNEAQ. V gave up 1 base and J gave up 4 bases, with 22 bases separating them. In DNA form, the CDR3 reads TGTGCCAGCAGCTTAGTGGTAAGGCCAATCGGGACGCGCTATGGCTACACCTTC. It translates to CASSLVVRPIGTRYGYTF.

The chain is built from TRBV6-5 and TRBJ1-5, with D unclear. The V end lost 2 bases, the J end lost 0 bases, and 8 bases lay between the germline ends. This CDR3 spans 15 amino acids. CDR1 is MNHEY and CDR2 is SVGAGI in the germline V gene. The chain's CDR3 is CASSYQPYSNQPQHF. In DNA, the CDR3 is TGTGCCAGCAGTTACCAGCCCTATAGCAATCAGCCCCAGCATTTT.

V gene TRBV2 combines with J gene TRBJ2-6; D is perhaps TRBD1 (5 bases). Per germline, CDR1 SNHLY and CDR2 FYNNEI. V was clipped by 5 bases and J by 1 base, with 15 bases between them. CDR3 length equals 17 residues. The CDR3 DNA reads TGTGCCAGCAGTCCAGGGATCTACCCGTCTGGGGCCAACGTCCTGACTTTC. Amino acids: CASSPGIYPSGANVLTF.

This clone was counted between two and nine times. The V gene is TRBV6-6, the J gene TRBJ2-7, with TRBD1 matching 7 bases. This CDR3 has 15 residues. CDR1 is MNHNY, CDR2 SVGAGI, per germline (reference sequence). V gave up 2 bases and J gave up 1 base; unmatched junction bases: 5. CDR3 protein: CASSYGQATSYEQYF. CDR3 nucleotide sequence: TGTGCCAGCAGTTACGGACAGGCAACTTCCTACGAGCAGTACTTC.

This chain uses TRBV5-6 with TRBJ1-5, with D possibly TRBD1 on 5 matching bases. From germline, CDR1 is SGHDT and CDR2 YYEEEE. The ends were cut back, 0 bases at V and 11 bases at J, with 15 bases in the middle. The CDR3 contains 14 residues. As DNA, the CDR3 is TGTGCCAGCAGCTTGGACAGGCCCCGGGGGGCCCAGCATTTT. Amino acid sequence: CASSLDRPRGAQHF.

The chain is built from TRBV30 and TRBJ2-1; D unresolved. This CDR3 is built from 14 residues. V was shortened by 5 bases and J by 4 bases, with 15 bases between the two germline ends. Germline lookup yields CDR1 GTSNPN and CDR2 SVGIG (reference sequence). Here the CDR3 DNA reads TGTGCCTGGGCAGCTTTACTTAATTACAATGAGCAGTTCTTC. Amino acid sequence: CAWAALLNYNEQFF. The full variable domain, completed using reference TRBV30 and TRBJ2-1, is SQTIHQWPATLVQPVGSPLSLECTVEGTSNPNLYWYRQAAGRGLQLLFYSVGIGQISSEVPQNLSASRPQDRQFILSSKKLLLSDSGFYLCAWAALLNYNEQFFGPGTRLTVL.

The chain has TRBV7-9 and TRBJ2-1, with 7 bases identical to TRBD2. CDR3 size: 15 residues. Per the germline V gene, CDR1 is SEHNR and CDR2 is FQNEAQ (reference sequence). Trimming removed 4 bases from V and 7 bases from J; junction bases left unmatched: 10. The CDR3 here is CASSSLQGRVNEQFF. The CDR3 region has the DNA TGTGCCAGCAGCTCCCTACAAGGGAGGGTTAATGAGCAGTTCTTC.

The V and J genes are TRBV25-1 and TRBJ2-7, with D perhaps matching TRBD1 or TRBD2 (5 bases each). V was trimmed by 5 bases and J by 0 bases, leaving 14 bases between them. The CDR3 totals 15 residues. CDR1 MGHDK and CDR2 SYGVNS come from the germline V gene. CDR3 in DNA: TGTGCCAGCAGTAAAACCGGGACCCTCTCCTACGAGCAGTACTTC. Encoded protein: CASSKTGTLSYEQYF.